This T cell receptor beta chain is drawn from a study of blood T cell repertoires in COVID-19. The overall study: Italy, Spain and the United States were the sources of the convalescent and acute COVID-19 samples. Sources were T cells, B-cell-depleted T cells, or PBMCs; the material itself was cDNA or gDNA.

CDR1 is LGHDT and CDR2 is YNNKEL in the germline V gene (reference sequence). The V gene end was trimmed by 4 bases and the J gene end by 0 bases; junction bases not matched to a gene: 2. This CDR3 is built from 14 residues. Study processing details: The authors estimated nucleated cell counts from reference gene primer amplification. Assay used: immunoSEQ multiplex PCR; TCRdb lists only in-frame clones, some missing. D and trimming come from the DNA, and the V and J calls and clone size come from that table. The sample shows more than 65,000 clones, around four fifths of them seen only once. This receptor was taken from a human donor in a cohort sampled during active COVID-19. The rearrangement links TRBV3-1 (or the pseudogene TRBV3-2) to TRBJ2-5; 7 positions match TRBD1. The source material was peripheral blood. CDR3 residues: CASSPDRNQETQYF. CDR3 bases: TGTGCCAGCAGCCCGGACAGGAACCAAGAGACCCAGTACTTC.